This TCR beta chain was recorded in a study of blood T cell repertoires in COVID-19. This clone has at least ten counts. Study processing details: The authors estimated nucleated cell counts from reference gene primer amplification. Repertoires were generated with immunoSEQ multiplex PCR, while TCRdb's copy carries only in-frame clones and drops some. V and J calls and clone size come straight from that table; D and trimming were deduced from the DNA. The sample lists about 120,000 clones, roughly 83% occurring once. There are 12 residues in the CDR3. Between the trimmed V and J ends, which lost 1 base and 8 bases, there was a span of 8 bases. The V gene's germline CDR1 is SGHAT and CDR2 FQNNGV.

The chain joins TRBV11-2 to TRBJ1-2; D ambiguous. This sequence originates from a man aged 35-49 years with active or convalescent COVID-19. Sequences were obtained from peripheral blood. The CDR3 sequence: CASSLGRNGYTF. The CDR3 DNA reads as TGTGCCAGCAGCTTAGGCAGGAACGGCTACACCTTC.